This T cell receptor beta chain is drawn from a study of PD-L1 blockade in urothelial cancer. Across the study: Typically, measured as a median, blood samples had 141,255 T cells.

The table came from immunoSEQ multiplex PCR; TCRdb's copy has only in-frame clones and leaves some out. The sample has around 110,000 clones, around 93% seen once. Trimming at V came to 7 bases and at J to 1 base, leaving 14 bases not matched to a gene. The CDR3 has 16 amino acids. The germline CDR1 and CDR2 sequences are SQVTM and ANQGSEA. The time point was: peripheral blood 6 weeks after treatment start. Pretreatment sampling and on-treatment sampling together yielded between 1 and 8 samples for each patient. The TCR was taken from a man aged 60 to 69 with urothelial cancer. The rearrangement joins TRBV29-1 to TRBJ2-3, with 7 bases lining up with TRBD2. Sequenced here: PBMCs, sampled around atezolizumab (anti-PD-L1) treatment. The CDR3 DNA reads TGCAGCGGAATGGGAGGCGGGAGCTTGGGCACAGATACGCAGTATTTT. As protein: CSGMGGGSLGTDTQYF.